One sample yielded the 26 T cell receptor beta chains listed below, sequenced in a study of blood T cell repertoires in COVID-19. Sequencing used immunoSEQ multiplex PCR; TCRdb keeps in-frame clones, though not all of them. The sample carries roughly 160,000 clones, about four fifths recorded once. What was sequenced was peripheral blood. All receptors derive from a woman aged 80 or older with COVID-19, enrolled during active disease.

The chain joins TRBV7-3 to TRBJ2-3; TRBD2 is a possible D gene (5 bases). The germline V gene has CDR1 SGHTA and CDR2 FQGTGA. CDR3 length: 13 residues. Trimming pared 2 bases from V and 5 bases from J, leaving 8 bases between. CDR3 loop: CASSLLGLDTQYF. The CDR3 DNA follows: TGTGCCAGCAGCTTACTAGGACTAGATACGCAGTATTTT.

The DNA of the CDR3 is TGTGCCAGCAGCCAAGATTTCAGCGGGAAGCTGAACACTGAAGCTTTCTTT. Residues: CASSQDFSGKLNTEAFF. The genes are TRBV3-1 (or the pseudogene TRBV3-2) and TRBJ1-1, with D unresolved. V lost 0 bases, J lost 0 bases, and 14 bases lay in between. There are 17 residues in the CDR3. Per the germline V gene, CDR1 is LGHDT and CDR2 is YNNKEL (reference sequence).

This rearrangement joins TRBV6-1 to TRBJ1-1; 8 bases agree with TRBD1. Trimming at V came to 2 bases and at J to 4 bases, leaving 6 bases not matched to a gene. The CDR3 has 15 amino acids. Germline CDR1 MNHNS, CDR2 SASEGT. CDR3 in amino acids: CASSEMRTGFTEAFF. DNA of the CDR3: TGTGCCAGCAGTGAAATGAGGACAGGGTTCACTGAAGCTTTCTTT.

The chain combines TRBV9 with TRBJ1-1; TRBD1 is a possible D gene (5 bases). Germline V gives CDR1 SGDLS, CDR2 YYNGEE. V lost 7 bases and J 0 bases, leaving 13 bases between the germline ends. This CDR3 has 14 residues. CDR3 coding DNA: TGTGCCAGCGGAGCGGGACCTATGAACACTGAAGCTTTCTTT. Encoded protein: CASGAGPMNTEAFF.

A few counts support this clone. This chain joins TRBV3-1 (or the pseudogene TRBV3-2) and TRBJ2-7; no firm D call. The CDR3 contains 13 residues. Per the germline V gene, CDR1 is LGHDT and CDR2 is YNNKEL (reference sequence). Between the trimmed V and J ends, which lost 3 bases and 5 bases, there was a span of 11 bases. CDR3 nucleotide sequence: TGTGCCAGCAGCCACCTCGCAGGTAACGAGCAGTACTTC. Its translation is CASSHLAGNEQYF.

This clone was detected only a few times. The chain couples TRBV7-6 to TRBJ2-2; TRBD2 aligns across 8 bases. The V gene's germline CDR1 is SGHVS and CDR2 FNYEAQ. The J segment lost 1 base and the V segment lost 7 bases, leaving 2 bases of the junction unmatched. This CDR3 spans 14 amino acids. The DNA of the CDR3 is TGTGCCAGCACCCGGGAGGGGAACACCGGGGAGCTGTTTTTT. Its protein product is CASTREGNTGELFF.

The chain employs TRBV18 and TRBJ1-1; D gene unclear. Germline V gene data show CDR1 as KGHSH and CDR2 as LQKENI. V was shortened by 6 bases and J by 1 base, with 9 bases between the two germline ends. This CDR3 comprises 13 residues. The CDR3 coding sequence is TGTGCCAGCTCCCCTCACAAGAACACTGAAGCTTTCTTT. Encoded protein: CASSPHKNTEAFF.

The chain links TRBV30 to TRBJ1-2; 11 bases align to TRBD1. The CDR3 runs 12 residues. J lost 8 bases, V lost 8 bases, and 7 bases had no gene match. CDR1 and CDR2 (germline): GTSNPN, SVGIG (reference sequence). The CDR3: CAGDRGVGGYTF. The CDR3 DNA sequence: TGTGCCGGGGACAGGGGGGTTGGGGGCTACACCTTC.

The V call is TRBV5-1, the J call TRBJ1-2, with TRBD1 matching 11 bases. V was clipped by 4 bases and J by 7 bases; unmatched bases: 9. This CDR3 is 15 amino acids long. Germline V gene lookup returns CDR1 SGHRS and CDR2 YFSETQ. CDR3 amino acids: CASSNRTGGKAGYTF. The CDR3 nucleotides read TGCGCCAGCAGCAATCGGACAGGGGGCAAGGCTGGCTACACCTTC.

CDR3 sequence (DNA): TGCGCCAGCAGCTTGGGAGGGACAGGGGGCGGAGAGACCCAGTACTTC. Translating gives CASSLGGTGGGETQYF. The chain uses TRBV5-1 and TRBJ2-5; 12 nucleotides match TRBD1. The CDR3 has 16 amino acids. The junction had 4 bases not matched to a gene; V was cut back by 0 bases and J by 4 bases. Germline CDR1 is SGHRS and CDR2 is YFSETQ.

The table lists this clone with a count of one. This chain uses TRBV5-1 with TRBJ2-7, with TRBD1 as a possible D gene (6 bases). The CDR3 is 14 amino acids. Between the trimmed V and J ends, which lost 4 bases and 0 bases, there was a span of 11 bases. Germline values: CDR1 SGHRS, CDR2 YFSETQ. The CDR3 DNA reads as TGCGCCAGCAGCACACAGGGTTTCTCCTACGAGCAGTACTTC. This encodes CASSTQGFSYEQYF.

The chain carries TRBV7-7 and TRBJ2-5; D perhaps matches TRBD2 (6 bases). The CDR3 runs 13 residues. The V end lost 1 base, the J end lost 4 bases, and 7 bases lay between the germline ends. Germline values: CDR1 SSHAT, CDR2 FNYEAQ (reference sequence). In nucleotides, the CDR3 is TGTGCCAGCAGCTTAGTGGGAGGAGAGACCCAGTACTTC. This encodes CASSLVGGETQYF.

The V call is TRBV30, the J call TRBJ2-6; 7 bases map to TRBD1. There are 15 residues in the CDR3. Trimming removed 5 bases from V and 0 bases from J; junction bases left unmatched: 4. The V gene's germline CDR1 is GTSNPN and CDR2 SVGIG (reference sequence). Here the CDR3 reads CAWGRGYSGANVLTF. In nucleotides, the CDR3 is TGTGCCTGGGGCAGGGGGTACTCTGGGGCCAACGTCCTGACTTTC.

This chain joins TRBV5-5 and TRBJ1-2; the D gene is possibly TRBD1 (6 bases). Germline CDR1 SGHKS, CDR2 YYEKEE (reference sequence). The CDR3 runs 12 residues. The V and J ends lost 2 bases and 8 bases respectively, with 10 bases between them. CDR3 nucleotides: TGTGCCAGCAGCTTTAACAGGGACGGCTACACCTTC. Its protein is CASSFNRDGYTF. Using reference TRBV5-5 and TRBJ1-2 for the parts outside the CDR3, the full variable domain is DAGVTQSPTHLIKTRGQQVTLRCSPISGHKSVSWYQQVLGQGPQFIFQYYEKEERGRGNFPDRFSARQFPNYSSELNVNALLLGDSALYLCASSFNRDGYTFGSGTRLTVV.

This clone was counted between two and nine times. The chain employs TRBV7-2 and TRBJ2-1; D is unresolved. Trimming pared 6 bases from V and 4 bases from J, leaving 10 bases between. The CDR3 is 13 amino acids. Germline V gene sequence: CDR1 SGHTA, CDR2 FQGNSA. The CDR3 loop reads CASSRSQYNEQFF. For the CDR3, the DNA is TGTGCCAGCAGTCGGTCACAGTACAATGAGCAGTTCTTC.

The chain recombines TRBV19 with TRBJ1-4, with D unresolved. The germline V and J ends were trimmed by 4 bases and 0 bases, with 9 bases remaining between them. The length of the CDR3 is 15 residues. The germline V gene encodes CDR1 LNHDA and CDR2 SQIVND (reference sequence). The CDR3 sequence is CASSNRLATNEKLFF. The DNA for the CDR3 is TGTGCCAGTAGTAACCGGCTAGCAACTAATGAAAAACTGTTTTTT.

The rearrangement links TRBV4-1 to TRBJ2-3, with D perhaps matching TRBD2 (6 bases). CDR1 is MGHRA and CDR2 is YSYEKL in the germline V gene. The CDR3 has 16 residues. V lost 4 bases and J 6 bases, leaving 20 bases between the germline ends. This CDR3 is CASSPQSLRDVDTQYF. The CDR3 DNA sequence: TGCGCCAGCAGCCCTCAAAGTCTGCGGGACGTTGATACGCAGTATTTT.

The chain is built from TRBV27 and TRBJ2-7; TRBD2 agrees at 10 bases. After removal of 7 bases from V and 2 bases from J, the junction contained 5 bases not matched to a gene. Germline-derived CDR1 and CDR2 are MNHEY and SMNVEV (reference sequence). This CDR3 has 14 amino acids. This CDR3 reads CASIPAGGTYEQYF. The DNA for the CDR3 is TGTGCCAGCATCCCAGCGGGGGGGACCTACGAGCAGTACTTC.

The table lists this clone with a few counts. The J gene is TRBJ1-5, the V gene TRBV12-5; 7 nucleotides align to TRBD1. CDR1 is LGHNT, CDR2 FRNRAP, per germline. J lost 7 bases, V lost 6 bases, and 9 bases had no gene match. The length of the CDR3 is 14 residues. CDR3 nucleotides: TGTGCTAGTGGCCCTGACAGGGTATGGCAGCCCCAGCATTTT. As protein: CASGPDRVWQPQHF.

The chain joins TRBV9 to TRBJ2-7, with 9 bases fitting TRBD1. The CDR3 extends over 15 amino acids. Germline values: CDR1 SGDLS, CDR2 YYNGEE. The ends lost 3 bases at V and 3 bases at J; junction bases unmatched: 7. The chain's CDR3 is CASSERTGDGYEQYF. CDR3 nucleotide sequence: TGTGCCAGCAGCGAACGGACAGGGGACGGCTACGAGCAGTACTTC.

The V gene is TRBV18, the J gene TRBJ2-1; TRBD1 matches 10 bases. CDR1 is KGHSH, CDR2 LQKENI, per germline. With V trimmed by 5 bases and J by 10 bases, 8 bases remained unmatched. The CDR3 contains 14 residues. The CDR3 spells CASSFSGTGVEQFF. For the CDR3, the DNA is TGTGCCAGCTCATTCTCCGGGACAGGGGTAGAGCAGTTCTTC.

The chain combines TRBV6-1 with TRBJ1-6; 7 bases are a match to TRBD1. The CDR3 spans 13 residues. Looked up from germline, CDR1 is MNHNS and CDR2 is SASEGT. V was clipped by 2 bases and J by 8 bases; unmatched bases: 0. DNA of the CDR3: TGTGCCAGCAGTGAACAGGGGGATTCACCCCTCCACTTT. Translation gives CASSEQGDSPLHF.

The gene calls are TRBV7-6 and TRBJ2-2, with 8 bases aligning to TRBD1. The ends lost 3 bases at V and 7 bases at J; junction bases unmatched: 13. This CDR3 has 17 amino acids. Germline CDR1 SGHVS, CDR2 FNYEAQ. CDR3 region: CASSFAKTPGGNGELFF. CDR3 coding DNA: TGTGCCAGCAGCTTCGCAAAAACCCCAGGGGGCAACGGGGAGCTGTTTTTT.

The chain links TRBV30 to TRBJ1-6; D call uncertain. Trimming left V 5 bases short and J 6 bases short, with 14 bases between. This CDR3 is 14 amino acids long. Germline V lookup: CDR1 GTSNPN, CDR2 SVGIG (reference sequence). DNA of the CDR3: TGTGCCTGGGGTCTTGGGCTGATTAATTCACCCCTCCACTTT. Its protein product is CAWGLGLINSPLHF.

The genes are TRBV7-2 and TRBJ2-1; D gene ambiguous. With 3 bases removed from V and 0 bases from J, the gap between germline ends came to 12 bases. The CDR3 has 16 residues. Germline CDR1 reads SGHTA; CDR2 reads FQGNSA. For the CDR3, the DNA is TGTGCCAGCAGCTTGGGCTACTCTACCTCCTACAATGAGCAGTTCTTC. Its translation is CASSLGYSTSYNEQFF.

The V call is TRBV2, the J call TRBJ2-7, with 12 bases lining up with TRBD2. The length of the CDR3 is 17 residues. V dropped 5 bases and J dropped 0; count of bases not matched to a gene: 8. The germline CDR1 and CDR2 sequences are SNHLY and FYNNEI. The CDR3 nucleotides read TGTGCCAGCAGTTTAAGGACTAGCGGGACAAGCTCCTACGAGCAGTACTTC. Protein: CASSLRTSGTSSYEQYF.